This T cell receptor beta chain was obtained from a study of technical replicates of blood from several donors. The V gene lost 3 bases and the J gene lost 2 bases, with 7 bases spanning the gap. From germline, CDR1 is MDHEN and CDR2 SYDVKM. The CDR3 length is 13 residues. Produced via immunoSEQ multiplex PCR; TCRdb's table is partial and in-frame only. The table shows about 97,000 clones, with around 96% occurring only once. The chain is built from TRBV28 and TRBJ2-5; D is uncertain. The TCR was taken from a human donor in good health. Sequenced material: T cells isolated from PBMCs. The CDR3 protein is CASSFAEQETQYF. CDR3 coding DNA: TGTGCCAGCAGTTTCGCGGAACAAGAGACCCAGTACTTC.